This entry features one T cell receptor (beta chain) sequence. Antigen specificity is unknown. This sample was taken from a study of blood T cells in healthy people across ages. Study findings and constraints: Unsorted PBMCs ruled out conclusive naive versus antigen-experienced comparison. Observed TCR beta diversity showed a strong correlation with the percentage of naive T cells as measured by flow cytometry.

The length of the CDR3 is 12 residues. V shed 7 bases and J shed 11 bases, with 20 bases lying between them. Germline CDR1 SQVTM, CDR2 ANQGSEA. Sample-barcoded 5' priming and a J-beta primer mix drove a second PCR of roughly 6 to 12 cycles. Each sample provided no less than 2.5 million CDR3-containing paired-end reads. TCRdb called the 5' RACE reads again in MiXCR, with one record for every CDR3 protein. The data hold about 1.4 million distinct CDR3 sequences, with approximately 59% observed a single time. The source material was blood. The rearrangement links TRBV29-1 to TRBJ2-5, with D possibly TRBD1 on 6 matching bases. The receptor comes from a man aged 18 to 35 in good health. The CDR3 DNA is TGCAGCGGAGACACAGGGACCGATGAGCAGTACTTC. Translation: CSGDTGTDEQYF. Using reference TRBV29-1 and TRBJ2-5 for the parts outside the CDR3, the full variable domain is SAVISQKPSRDICQRGTSLTIQCQVDSQVTMMFWYRQQPGQSLTLIATANQGSEATYESGFVIDKFPISRPNLTFSTLTVSNMSPEDSSIYLCSGDTGTDEQYFGPGTRLLVL.